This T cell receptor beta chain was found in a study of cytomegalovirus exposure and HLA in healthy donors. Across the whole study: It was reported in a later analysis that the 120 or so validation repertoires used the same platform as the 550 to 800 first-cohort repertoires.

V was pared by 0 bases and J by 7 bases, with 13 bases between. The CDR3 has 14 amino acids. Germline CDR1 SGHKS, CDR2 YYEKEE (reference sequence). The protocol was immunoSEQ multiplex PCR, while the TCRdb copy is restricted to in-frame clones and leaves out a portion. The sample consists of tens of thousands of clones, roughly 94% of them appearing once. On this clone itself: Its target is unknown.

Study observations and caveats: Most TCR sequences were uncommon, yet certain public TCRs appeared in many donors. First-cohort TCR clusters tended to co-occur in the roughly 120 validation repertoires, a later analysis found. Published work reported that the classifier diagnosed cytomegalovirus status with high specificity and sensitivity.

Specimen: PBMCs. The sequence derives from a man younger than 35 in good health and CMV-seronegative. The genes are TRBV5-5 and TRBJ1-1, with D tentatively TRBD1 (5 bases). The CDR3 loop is CASSLAWGSGEAFF. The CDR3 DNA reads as TGTGCCAGCAGCTTGGCCTGGGGCTCCGGTGAAGCTTTCTTT.